Below, one T cell receptor beta chain is given with its context. What it recognizes is unknown. These data belong to a study of cytomegalovirus exposure and HLA in healthy donors. Study-wide findings and caveats: It emerged from a later analysis that several of the most significant clusters appeared to be linked to common viral pathogens. Cytomegalovirus association was assigned to approximately 160 TCR beta chains.

The PCR ran on 60 Vbeta and 13 Jbeta primers. Generated by immunoSEQ multiplex PCR, the TCRdb table keeps only in-frame clones and is missing some. The table has around 150,000 clones, 79% seen once; the top ten hold roughly 6.8%. V gave up 2 bases and J gave up 10 bases, with 21 bases separating them. From germline, CDR1 is GTSNPN and CDR2 SVGIG (reference sequence). The CDR3 loop spans 16 amino acids. The V call is TRBV30, the J call TRBJ1-6, with a tentative D call TRBD1 (5 bases). The source of this sequence is a man between 50 and 59 years old in good health and CMV-seropositive. Sequenced material: PBMCs. This chain's CDR3 is CAWSLAGGNRRSPLHF. In DNA, the CDR3 is TGTGCCTGGAGTCTCGCTGGGGGGAATAGACGCTCACCCCTCCACTTT.